The 10 T cell receptor beta chains listed next were all sequenced from one sample in a study of patients and donors after allogeneic stem cell transplantation. TCRdb reprocessed the RT-PCR reads with MiXCR, giving one entry per CDR3 protein. This sample carries 900,000 to 1,000,000 distinct CDR3 sequences, under 20% of them seen once, and the ten largest clones take 5.5% to 6.5%. Sequencing was carried out using blood, either unsorted or a sorted T cell fraction (not recorded which). These receptor sequences come from a human donor who was either an allogeneic HSCT recipient or a stem cell or donor lymphocyte infusion donor (not recorded which). It is not recorded whose cells these are; they may come from a transplant donor.

This clonotype was seen more than once but under ten times. V and J are TRBV7-2 and TRBJ2-4, with 10 bases fitting TRBD2. V trimming: 8 bases; J trimming: 0 bases; junction bases outside the gene matches: 10. The CDR3 sequence is 17 residues long. Germline CDR1 is SGHTA and CDR2 is FQGNSA. The CDR3 loop reads CASASGRVGLAKNIQYF. The CDR3, as DNA: TGTGCCAGCGCGAGCGGGAGGGTTGGACTAGCCAAAAACATTCAGTACTTC.

This clonotype has a handful of counts. The chain is built from TRBV6-4 and TRBJ2-5; 11 bases line up with TRBD2. CDR1 MRHNA and CDR2 SNTAGT come from the germline V gene. V was pared by 4 bases and J by 1 base, with 2 bases of the junction left unmatched. The CDR3 runs to 15 residues. The CDR3 coding sequence is TGTGCCAGCAGTGCTAGCGGGGGGTCCCAAGAGACCCAGTACTTC. Protein sequence: CASSASGGSQETQYF.

The chain employs TRBV6-5 and TRBJ1-2; 10 nucleotides agree with TRBD1. The V and J ends lost 0 bases and 4 bases, in that order; junction bases with no gene match: 8. CDR1 MNHEY and CDR2 SVGAGI come from the germline V gene. The CDR3 runs 17 residues. CDR3 DNA sequence: TGTGCCAGCAGTTACTCAAGACAGGGGGCGCGAGGCTATGGCTACACCTTC. It codes for CASSYSRQGARGYGYTF.

This chain joins TRBV16 and TRBJ1-2; no reliable D call. Germline CDR1 KGHSY, CDR2 FQNENV. The CDR3 has 11 residues. Trimming stripped 2 bases from V and 5 bases from J, with 3 bases between. The CDR3 coding sequence is TGTGCCAGCAGCCAACTTTATGGCTACACCTTC. Translated, it gives CASSQLYGYTF. The full variable domain, its missing parts supplied by reference TRBV16 and TRBJ1-2, is GEEVAQTPKHLVRGEGQKAKLYCAPIKGHSYVFWYQQVLKNEFKFLISFQNENVFDETGMPKERFSAKCLPNSPCSLEIQATKLEDSAVYFCASSQLYGYTFGSGTRLTVV.

This chain connects TRBV5-1 to TRBJ1-2; 12 bases agree with TRBD1. The V gene end was trimmed by 4 bases and the J gene end by 6 bases; junction bases not matched to a gene: 13. There are 17 residues in the CDR3. Germline assignment: CDR1 SGHRS and CDR2 YFSETQ. The CDR3 is CASSAYPGTGGIDGYTF. In DNA, the CDR3 is TGCGCCAGCAGCGCTTACCCCGGGACAGGGGGCATCGATGGCTACACCTTC.

The chain uses TRBV24-1 and TRBJ1-2; possibly TRBD1 for D (5 bases). Germline-derived CDR1 and CDR2 are KGHDR and SFDVKD. Trimming pared 5 bases from V and 2 bases from J, leaving 14 bases between. The CDR3 covers 15 residues. The CDR3 sequence: CATSGTGTVNYGYTF. The CDR3 DNA sequence: TGTGCCACCAGTGGGACCGGGACGGTGAACTATGGCTACACCTTC.

V is TRBV7-9 and J is TRBJ2-7; D unresolved. The V gene lost 4 bases and the J gene lost 6 bases, with 13 bases spanning the gap. This CDR3 spans 13 amino acids. CDR1 and CDR2 from the germline V gene are SEHNR and FQNEAQ (reference sequence). CDR3 coding DNA: TGTGCCAGCAGCTCCCCCCCCCGGCGCGAGCAGTACTTC. It translates to CASSSPPRREQYF.

A few counts support this clonotype. V and J are TRBV10-3 and TRBJ1-1; D not certain. Germline V gene data show CDR1 as ENHRY and CDR2 as SYGVKD. This CDR3 region has 16 residues. Trimming removed 6 bases from V and 0 bases from J, with 17 bases in between. CDR3 nucleotide sequence: TGTGCCATCAGCAGCAACTCTGGACCGATGAACACTGAAGCTTTCTTT. Protein product: CAISSNSGPMNTEAFF.

This clonotype came up a few times. The V call is TRBV7-8, the J call TRBJ1-5; TRBD1 is a possible D gene (5 bases). The CDR3 has 15 amino acids. Germline V gene lookup returns CDR1 SGHVS and CDR2 FQNEAQ. The V end was cut by 2 bases, the J end by 3 bases, with 11 bases between. The CDR3 is CASSLQGYANQPQHF. The CDR3, as DNA: TGTGCCAGCAGCTTACAGGGTTATGCCAATCAGCCCCAGCATTTT.

V and J are TRBV20-1 and TRBJ2-1, with unresolved D. V gave up 5 bases and J gave up 8 bases, with 16 bases separating them. The CDR3 has 13 amino acids. Germline V CDR1 and CDR2: DFQATT, SNEGSKA (reference sequence). In nucleotides, the CDR3 is TGCAGTGCTCAAGACACCATCCACGATGAGCAGTTCTTC. It is translated as CSAQDTIHDEQFF.